This entry concerns a single T cell receptor (beta chain). The data are from a study of blood T cell repertoires in COVID-19. Looking at the study overall: T cells, B-cell-depleted T cells, or PBMCs provided the cDNA or gDNA that served as material.

Authors' processing steps: Estimation of nucleated cell counts relied on the amplification of reference gene primers. The table came from immunoSEQ multiplex PCR; TCRdb's copy has only in-frame clones and leaves some out. V and J calls and clone size follow that table, whereas D and trimming were derived from the DNA. The repertoire consists of some 400,000 clones, with nearly 90% occurring once and the leading ten covering about 7%. J lost 11 bases, V lost 3 bases, and 9 bases had no gene match. Germline V gives CDR1 LNHDA, CDR2 SQIVND (reference sequence). The CDR3 is made up of 13 amino acids. The sample taken for sequencing was peripheral blood. The receptor was isolated from a young man with active or convalescent COVID-19. This chain connects TRBV19 to TRBJ1-1; 7 bases align to TRBD1. CDR3 coding DNA: TGTGCCAGTAGTATCATTGGGACAGCCCCGGCTTTCTTT. Residues: CASSIIGTAPAFF.